This T cell receptor beta chain was sequenced in a study of STAT5B mutations in CD4+ large granular lymphocyte leukemia. Study-wide context: Among healthy controls, a particular HLA allele went with more CDR3 'QG' motifs.

As processed by the authors: Productive clonotypes were detectable down to 2.59 x 10-5 frequency. Sequenced by immunoSEQ multiplex PCR; TCRdb stores in-frame clones only, minus some. V and J calls and clone size are given by that table; D and trimming were obtained from the DNA. Seen here are about 24,000 clones, 72% observed once, and the top ten hold about 0.6%. Whole-study findings and limits: 8/27 top patient clones versus 2/35 control clones were TRBV06-family. Patient CD4-sorted repertoires stayed more clonal than healthy ones after leukemic-clone removal.

On this clone: The antigen remains undetermined.

Germline V gives CDR1 MNHNS, CDR2 SASEGT. The CDR3 loop spans 15 amino acids. V gave up 2 bases and J gave up 1 base, with 11 bases separating them. This receptor was identified in a human donor in good health. The chain recombines TRBV6-1 with TRBJ1-1; D unresolved. The sample consisted of CD4+ T cells from blood buffy coats. The CDR3 region is CASSERRSGNTEAFF. The DNA of the CDR3 is TGTGCCAGCAGTGAAAGGAGGAGTGGGAACACTGAAGCTTTCTTT.